One sample yielded the 9 T cell receptor beta chains listed below, sequenced in a study of T-cell reconstitution after alpha-beta-depleted transplantation in children. Unique molecular identifiers were incorporated into the prepared TCRbeta library. MiXCR, applied by TCRdb to the PCR reads, yields one record per CDR3 protein. This sample yields 450,000 to 500,000 distinct CDR3 sequences, of which roughly an eighth are seen a single time; about 5% belongs to the top ten. Sequencing used PBMCs from the stem cell graft donor, obtained from the stem cell graft. These receptors all stem from a human donor who donated a stem cell graft to a child with combined immunodeficiency.

This clonotype was observed a few times. The chain combines TRBV7-9 with TRBJ2-2, with 8 bases aligning to TRBD2. The CDR3 loop spans 17 amino acids. Looked up from germline, CDR1 is SEHNR and CDR2 is FQNEAQ (reference sequence). The V and J ends lost 3 bases and 11 bases, in that order; junction bases with no gene match: 17. CDR3 in amino acids: CASSLAYSGGGVGELFF. The CDR3 DNA reads TGTGCCAGCAGCTTGGCCTACAGCGGGGGCGGAGTCGGAGAGCTGTTTTTT.

The chain employs TRBV18 and TRBJ2-7, with 8 bases identical to TRBD1. CDR1 and CDR2 (germline): KGHSH, LQKENI. The trim removed 2 bases at V and 1 base at J, leaving 4 bases unmatched. The CDR3 is made up of 15 amino acids. This chain's CDR3 is CASSPADRASYEQYF. Here the CDR3 DNA reads TGTGCCAGCTCACCAGCGGACAGGGCGTCCTACGAGCAGTACTTC. Combining the CDR3 with reference TRBV18 and TRBJ2-7 gives the whole variable domain NAGVMQNPRHLVRRRGQEARLRCSPMKGHSHVYWYRQLPEEGLKFMVYLQKENIIDESGMPKERFSAEFPKEGPSILRIQQVVRGDSAAYFCASSPADRASYEQYFGPGTRLTVT.

The rearrangement joins TRBV11-2 to TRBJ2-1; a possible D gene is TRBD2 (6 bases). The CDR3 spans 16 residues. Germline CDR1 reads SGHAT; CDR2 reads FQNNGV. V dropped 5 bases and J dropped 8 bases, with 22 bases sitting between them. CDR3 nucleotides: TGTGCCAGCAGCCCCAGCATAGGGGCCGGGACTTATGAGCAGTTCTTC. It codes for CASSPSIGAGTYEQFF.

This chain links TRBV7-6 with TRBJ2-2; TRBD1 matches at 7 bases. CDR3 length equals 15 residues. The germline V gene encodes CDR1 SGHVS and CDR2 FNYEAQ. Trimming at V came to 8 bases and at J to 5 bases, leaving 11 bases not matched to a gene. The CDR3 loop reads CASVGGQQTTGELFF. The CDR3 bases are TGTGCCAGCGTTGGGGGACAGCAAACTACCGGGGAGCTGTTTTTT.

This clonotype was recorded a few times. V and J are TRBV29-1 and TRBJ2-6; the D gene is possibly TRBD2 (6 bases). The CDR3 runs 18 residues. V lost 7 bases and J lost 2, with 24 bases in between. Germline CDR1 SQVTM, CDR2 ANQGSEA. This chain's CDR3 is CSALLGGRGNAGANVLTF. CDR3 DNA sequence: TGCAGCGCCTTACTTGGGGGGAGAGGGAACGCTGGGGCCAACGTCCTGACTTTC.

The chain carries TRBV12-3 or TRBV12-4 and TRBJ2-1; D gene uncertain. V was shortened by 1 base and J by 2 bases, with 12 bases between the two germline ends. This CDR3 contains 16 residues. For the CDR3, the DNA is TGTGCCAGCAGTTTAGGCGGAACAAAACCCTACAATGAGCAGTTCTTC. It encodes CASSLGGTKPYNEQFF.

V and J are TRBV12-3 or TRBV12-4 and TRBJ2-2, with D possibly called TRBD1 or TRBD2 (5 bases each). V was clipped by 7 bases and J by 7 bases, with 16 bases between them. This CDR3 has 14 residues. The CDR3 loop is CASTGPPGYGELFF. In DNA form, the CDR3 reads TGTGCCAGCACGGGACCCCCGGGTTACGGGGAGCTGTTTTTT.

This clonotype was detected many times. V is TRBV7-2 and J is TRBJ2-7; 11 nucleotides match TRBD2. CDR1 SGHTA and CDR2 FQGNSA come from the germline V gene. The J segment lost 1 base and the V segment lost 3 bases, leaving 2 bases of the junction unmatched. There are 15 residues in the CDR3. The CDR3 bases are TGTGCCAGCAGCTTCACTAGCGGGGGTTCCTACGAGCAGTACTTC. Residues: CASSFTSGGSYEQYF.

The V gene is TRBV4-2, the J gene TRBJ2-1; D ambiguous. Germline V gene sequence: CDR1 LGHNA, CDR2 YNFKEQ. The CDR3 loop spans 17 amino acids. The ends were cut back, 0 bases at V and 0 bases at J, with 12 bases in the middle. The CDR3 spells CASSQEKAPSSYNEQFF. The CDR3 DNA is TGTGCCAGCAGCCAAGAAAAAGCCCCAAGCTCCTACAATGAGCAGTTCTTC.